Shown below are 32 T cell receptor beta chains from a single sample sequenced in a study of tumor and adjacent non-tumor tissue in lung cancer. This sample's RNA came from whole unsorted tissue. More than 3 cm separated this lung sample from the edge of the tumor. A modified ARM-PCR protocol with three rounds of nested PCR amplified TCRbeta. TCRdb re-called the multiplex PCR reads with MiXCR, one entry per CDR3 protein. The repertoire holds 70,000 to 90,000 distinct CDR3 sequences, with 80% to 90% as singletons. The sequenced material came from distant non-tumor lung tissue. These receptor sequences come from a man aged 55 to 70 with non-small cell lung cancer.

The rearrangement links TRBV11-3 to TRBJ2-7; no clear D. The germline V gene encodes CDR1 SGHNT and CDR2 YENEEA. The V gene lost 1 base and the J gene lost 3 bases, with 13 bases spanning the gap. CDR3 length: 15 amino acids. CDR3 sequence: CASSLVTCGYYEQYF. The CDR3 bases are TGTGCCAGCAGCTTAGTGACATGTGGATACTACGAGCAGTACTTC. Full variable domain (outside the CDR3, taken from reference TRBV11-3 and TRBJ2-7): EAGVVQSPRYKIIEKKQPVAFWCNPISGHNTLYWYLQNLGQGPELLIRYENEEAVDDSQLPKDRFSAERLKGVDSTLKIQPAELGDSAVYLCASSLVTCGYYEQYFGPGTRLTVT.

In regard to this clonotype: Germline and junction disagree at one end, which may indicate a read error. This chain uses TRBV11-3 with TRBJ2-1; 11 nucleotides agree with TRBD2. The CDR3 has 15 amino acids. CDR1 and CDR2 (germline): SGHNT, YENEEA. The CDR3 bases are TGTGCCAGCACCCAAATTAGCGGGGGGGCCCATGAACAGTTCTTC. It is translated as CASTQISGGAHEQFF.

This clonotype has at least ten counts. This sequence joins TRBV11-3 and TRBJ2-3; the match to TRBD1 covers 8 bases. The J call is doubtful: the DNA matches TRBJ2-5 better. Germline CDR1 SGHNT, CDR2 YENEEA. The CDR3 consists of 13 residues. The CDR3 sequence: CASSFQGAETQYF. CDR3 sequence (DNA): TGTGCCAGCAGCTTTCAGGGGGCAGAGACCCAGTACTTC.

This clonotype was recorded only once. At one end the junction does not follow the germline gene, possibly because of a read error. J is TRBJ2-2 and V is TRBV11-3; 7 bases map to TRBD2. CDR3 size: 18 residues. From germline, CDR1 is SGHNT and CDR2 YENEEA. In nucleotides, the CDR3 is TGTTCCAGCAGCTCCCGGGGAACGGGAGGATGCAGAGCCGGGGAGCCGTTTTTT. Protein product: CSSSSRGTGGCRAGEPFF.

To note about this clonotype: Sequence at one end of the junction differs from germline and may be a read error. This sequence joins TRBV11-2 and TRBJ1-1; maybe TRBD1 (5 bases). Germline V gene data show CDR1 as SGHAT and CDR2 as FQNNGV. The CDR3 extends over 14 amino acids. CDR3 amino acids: CANSLLGRGTEAFF. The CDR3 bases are TGTGCTAACAGCTTACTCGGGAGGGGCACTGAAGCTTTTTTT.

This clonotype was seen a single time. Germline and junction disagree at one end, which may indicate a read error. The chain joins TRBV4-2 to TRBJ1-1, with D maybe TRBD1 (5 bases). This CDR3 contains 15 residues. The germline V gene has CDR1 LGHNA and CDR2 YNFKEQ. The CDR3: CANSQEVGRGLLASF. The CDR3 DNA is TGTGCCAACAGCCAAGAGGTCGGGCGGGGACTGTTGGCTTCCTTT.

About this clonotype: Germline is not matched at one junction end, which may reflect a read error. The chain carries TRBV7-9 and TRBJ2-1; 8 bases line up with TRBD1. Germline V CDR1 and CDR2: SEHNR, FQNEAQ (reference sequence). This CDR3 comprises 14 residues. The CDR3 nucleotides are TGTGGCAGCAGCTTAGGCACAGGGGGAAATGAGCTGTTCTTC. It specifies CGSSLGTGGNELFF.

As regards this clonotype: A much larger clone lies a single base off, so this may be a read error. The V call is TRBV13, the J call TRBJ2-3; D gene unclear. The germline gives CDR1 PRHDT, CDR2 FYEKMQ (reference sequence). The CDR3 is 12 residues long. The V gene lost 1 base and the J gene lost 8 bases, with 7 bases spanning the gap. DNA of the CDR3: TGTGCCAGCAGCTTAGTGCCGGGTACGCAGTATTTT. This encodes CASSLVPGTQYF.

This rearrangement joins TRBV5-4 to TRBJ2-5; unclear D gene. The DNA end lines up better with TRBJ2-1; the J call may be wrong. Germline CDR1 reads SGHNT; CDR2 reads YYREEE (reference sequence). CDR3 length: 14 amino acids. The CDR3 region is CASRVDMYQDTQFF. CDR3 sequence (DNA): TGTGCCAGCAGGGTTGACATGTACCAAGATACCCAGTTCTTC.

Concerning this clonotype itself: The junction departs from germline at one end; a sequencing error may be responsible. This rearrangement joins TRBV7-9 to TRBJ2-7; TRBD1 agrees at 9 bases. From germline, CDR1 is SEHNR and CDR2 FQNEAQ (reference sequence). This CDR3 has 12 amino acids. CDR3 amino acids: CAGRRTGVEQYF. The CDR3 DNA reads TGTGCCGGCAGACGGACAGGGGTCGAGCAGTACTTC.

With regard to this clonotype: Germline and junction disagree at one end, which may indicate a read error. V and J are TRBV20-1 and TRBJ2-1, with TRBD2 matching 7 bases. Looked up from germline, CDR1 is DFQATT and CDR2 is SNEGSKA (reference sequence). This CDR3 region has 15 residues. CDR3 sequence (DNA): TGCATTGCTAGGAGGGCTTGCGGGAGTCTAAATGAGCAGTTCTTC. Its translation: CIARRACGSLNEQFF.

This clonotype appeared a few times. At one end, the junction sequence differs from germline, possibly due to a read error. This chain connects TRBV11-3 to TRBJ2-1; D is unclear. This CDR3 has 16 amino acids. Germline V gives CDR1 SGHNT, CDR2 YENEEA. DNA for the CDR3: TGTACCAGCAGCTTTTGGGTCACGGGCTCCTACTATGAGCAGTTCTTC. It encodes CTSSFWVTGSYYEQFF.

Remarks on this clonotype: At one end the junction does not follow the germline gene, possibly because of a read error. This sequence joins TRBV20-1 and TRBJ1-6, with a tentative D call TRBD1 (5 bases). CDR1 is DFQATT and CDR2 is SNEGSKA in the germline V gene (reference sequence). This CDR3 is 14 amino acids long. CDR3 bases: TGCAATGCTATCCGGGACGGGGACGTGTCACCCCTCCACTTT. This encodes CNAIRDGDVSPLHF.

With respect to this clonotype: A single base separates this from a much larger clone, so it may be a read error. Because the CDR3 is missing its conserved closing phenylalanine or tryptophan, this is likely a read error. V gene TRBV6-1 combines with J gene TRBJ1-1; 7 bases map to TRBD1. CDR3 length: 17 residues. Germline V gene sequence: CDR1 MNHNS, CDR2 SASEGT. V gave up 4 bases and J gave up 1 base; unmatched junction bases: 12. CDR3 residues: CASSGRILGQTNTEAFL. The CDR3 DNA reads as TGTGCCAGCAGTGGGAGGATTTTGGGACAGACGAACACTGAAGCTTTCCTT.

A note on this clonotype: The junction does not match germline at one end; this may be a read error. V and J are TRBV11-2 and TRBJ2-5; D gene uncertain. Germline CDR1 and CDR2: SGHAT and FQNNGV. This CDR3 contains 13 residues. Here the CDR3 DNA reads TGTGCCAGCAGCTCTATGGGGAAAGATACCCAGTACTTC. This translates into CASSSMGKDTQYF.

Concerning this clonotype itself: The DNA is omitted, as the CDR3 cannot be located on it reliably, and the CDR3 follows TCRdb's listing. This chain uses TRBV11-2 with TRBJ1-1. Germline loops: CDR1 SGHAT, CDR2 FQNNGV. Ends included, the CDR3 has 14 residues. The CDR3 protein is CASSLVGRGNEAFF.

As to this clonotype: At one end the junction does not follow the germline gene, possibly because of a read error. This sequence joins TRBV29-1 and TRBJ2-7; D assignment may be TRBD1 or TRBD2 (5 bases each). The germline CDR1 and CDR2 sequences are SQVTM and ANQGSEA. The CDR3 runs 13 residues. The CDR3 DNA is TGCAGCGTGCGCCCTAGCTGGTCGCTAGGGGAGTATTTC. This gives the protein CSVRPSWSLGEYF.

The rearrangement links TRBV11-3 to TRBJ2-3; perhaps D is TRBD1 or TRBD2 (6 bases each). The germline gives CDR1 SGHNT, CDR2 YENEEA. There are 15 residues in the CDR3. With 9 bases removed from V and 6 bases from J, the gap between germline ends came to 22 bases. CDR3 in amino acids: CASSFVRGVRDTQYF. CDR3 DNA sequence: TGTGCCAGTAGTTTCGTGAGGGGGGTGAGGGATACGCAGTATTTT.

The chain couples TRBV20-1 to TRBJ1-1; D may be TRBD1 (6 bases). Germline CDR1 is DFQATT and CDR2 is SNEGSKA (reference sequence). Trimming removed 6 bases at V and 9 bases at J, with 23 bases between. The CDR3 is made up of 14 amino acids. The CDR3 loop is CSATKTGYSGKAFF. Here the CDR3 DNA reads TGCAGTGCCACCAAGACAGGATACTCCGGTAAAGCTTTCTTT.

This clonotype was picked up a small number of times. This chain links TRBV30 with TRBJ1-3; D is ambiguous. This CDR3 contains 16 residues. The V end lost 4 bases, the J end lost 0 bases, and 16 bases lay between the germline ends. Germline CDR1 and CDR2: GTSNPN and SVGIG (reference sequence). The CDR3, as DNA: TGTGCCTGGAAAGGTCCACGGCCTTCCTCTGGAAACACCATATATTTT. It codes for CAWKGPRPSSGNTIYF. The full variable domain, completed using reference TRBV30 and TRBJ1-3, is SQTIHQWPATLVQPVGSPLSLECTVEGTSNPNLYWYRQAAGRGLQLLFYSVGIGQISSEVPQNLSASRPQDRQFILSSKKLLLSDSGFYLCAWKGPRPSSGNTIYFGEGSWLTVV.

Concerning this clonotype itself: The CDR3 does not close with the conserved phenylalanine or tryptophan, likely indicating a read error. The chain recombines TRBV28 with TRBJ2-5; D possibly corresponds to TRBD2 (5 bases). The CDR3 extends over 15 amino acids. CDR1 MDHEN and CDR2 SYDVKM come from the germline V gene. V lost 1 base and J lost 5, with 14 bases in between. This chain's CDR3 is CASSLYAGLRETQYL. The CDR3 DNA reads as TGTGCCAGCAGTTTATACGCGGGCCTCAGGGAGACCCAGTACCTC.

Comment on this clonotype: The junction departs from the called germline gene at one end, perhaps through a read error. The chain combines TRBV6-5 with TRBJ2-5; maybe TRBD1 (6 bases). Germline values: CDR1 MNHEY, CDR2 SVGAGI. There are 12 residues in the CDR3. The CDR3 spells CGSGRTEETQYF. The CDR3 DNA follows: TGTGGCAGCGGAAGGACAGAAGAAACCCAGTACTTC.

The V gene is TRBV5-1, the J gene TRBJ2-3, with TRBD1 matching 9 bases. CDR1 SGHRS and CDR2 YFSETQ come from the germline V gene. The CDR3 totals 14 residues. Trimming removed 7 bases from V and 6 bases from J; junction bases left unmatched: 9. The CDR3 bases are TGCGCCAGCGGCTCCGGGACAGGGCCTGATACGCAGTATTTT. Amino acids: CASGSGTGPDTQYF. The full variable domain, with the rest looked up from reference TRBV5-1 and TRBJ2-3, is KAGVTQTPRYLIKTRGQQVTLSCSPISGHRSVSWYQQTPGQGLQFLFEYFSETQRNKGNFPGRFSGRQFSNSRSEMNVSTLELGDSALYLCASGSGTGPDTQYFGPGTRLTVL.

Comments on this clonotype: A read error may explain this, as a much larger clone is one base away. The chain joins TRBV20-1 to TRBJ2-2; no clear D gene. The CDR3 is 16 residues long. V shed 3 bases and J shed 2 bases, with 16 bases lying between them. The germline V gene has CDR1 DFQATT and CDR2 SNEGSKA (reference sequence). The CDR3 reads CSASSLGEYNTGELFF. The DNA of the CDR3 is TGCAGTGCTAGTAGCCTCGGAGAATATAACACCGGGGAGCTGTTTTTT.

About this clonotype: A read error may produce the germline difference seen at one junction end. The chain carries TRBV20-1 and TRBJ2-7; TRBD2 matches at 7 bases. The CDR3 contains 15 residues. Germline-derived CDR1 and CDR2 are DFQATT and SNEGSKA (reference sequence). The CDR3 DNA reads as TGCAGTGCTAGAGATGGACTAGTGAATTCTTACAAGCAATACTTC. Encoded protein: CSARDGLVNSYKQYF.

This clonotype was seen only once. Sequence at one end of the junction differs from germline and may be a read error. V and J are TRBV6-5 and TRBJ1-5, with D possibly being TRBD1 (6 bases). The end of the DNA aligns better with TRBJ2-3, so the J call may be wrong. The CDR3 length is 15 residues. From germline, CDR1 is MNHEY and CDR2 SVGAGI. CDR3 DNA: TGTGCCAGCTGTTACTTACAGGGAAGCAGTCAGCCCCAGTATTTT. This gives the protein CASCYLQGSSQPQYF.

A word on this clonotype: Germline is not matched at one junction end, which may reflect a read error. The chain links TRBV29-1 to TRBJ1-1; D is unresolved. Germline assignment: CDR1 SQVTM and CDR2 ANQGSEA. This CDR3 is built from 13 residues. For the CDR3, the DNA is TGCAGTGTTGAAGATCTCGTCTCTGCTGAAGCTTCCTTT. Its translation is CSVEDLVSAEASF.

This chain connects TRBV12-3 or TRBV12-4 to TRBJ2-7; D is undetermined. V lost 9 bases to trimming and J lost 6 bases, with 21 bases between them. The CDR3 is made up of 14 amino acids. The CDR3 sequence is CARSAARVRTEQYF. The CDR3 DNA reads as TGTGCCAGGAGCGCCGCGAGAGTCAGAACCGAGCAGTACTTC.

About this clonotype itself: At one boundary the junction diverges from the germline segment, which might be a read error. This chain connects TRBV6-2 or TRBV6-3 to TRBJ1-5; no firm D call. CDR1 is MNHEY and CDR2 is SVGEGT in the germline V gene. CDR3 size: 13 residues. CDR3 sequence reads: CASNPYSDQPHHF. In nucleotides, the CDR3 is TGTGCCAGCAATCCATACAGCGATCAGCCCCACCATTTT.

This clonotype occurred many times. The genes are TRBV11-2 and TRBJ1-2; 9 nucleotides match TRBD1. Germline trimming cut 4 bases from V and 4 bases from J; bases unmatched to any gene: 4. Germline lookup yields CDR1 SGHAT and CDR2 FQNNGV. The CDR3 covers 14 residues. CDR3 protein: CASSSAGQGYGYTF. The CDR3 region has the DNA TGTGCCAGCAGCTCAGCGGGACAGGGCTATGGCTACACCTTC. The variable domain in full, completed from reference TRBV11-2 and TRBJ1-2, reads EAGVAQSPRYKIIEKRQSVAFWCNPISGHATLYWYQQILGQGPKLLIQFQNNGVVDDSQLPKDRFSAERLKGVDSTLKIQPAKLEDSAVYLCASSSAGQGYGYTFGSGTRLTVV.

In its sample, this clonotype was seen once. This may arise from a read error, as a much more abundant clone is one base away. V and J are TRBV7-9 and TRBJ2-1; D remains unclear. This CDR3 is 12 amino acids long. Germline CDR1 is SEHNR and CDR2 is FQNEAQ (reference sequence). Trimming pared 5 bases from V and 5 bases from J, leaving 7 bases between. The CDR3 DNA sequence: TGTGCCAGCAGCCAGACGAACAATGAGCAGTTCTTC. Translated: CASSQTNNEQFF.

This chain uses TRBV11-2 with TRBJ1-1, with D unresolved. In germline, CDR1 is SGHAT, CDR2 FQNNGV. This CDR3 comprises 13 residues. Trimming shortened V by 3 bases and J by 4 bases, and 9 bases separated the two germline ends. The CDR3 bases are TGTGCCAGCAGCTTGAATCTGAGCACTGAAGCTTTCTTT. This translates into CASSLNLSTEAFF.